The T cell receptor beta chain described here comes from a study of blood T cell repertoires in COVID-19. The length of the CDR3 is 11 residues. Trimming pared 2 bases from V and 8 bases from J, leaving 7 bases between. Germline V gene data show CDR1 as DFQATT and CDR2 as SNEGSKA (reference sequence). Repertoires were generated with immunoSEQ multiplex PCR, while TCRdb's copy carries only in-frame clones and drops some. The table includes more than 40,000 clones, approximately 88% detected once. This TCR came from a man aged 45-60 years with active COVID-19. The chain has TRBV20-1 and TRBJ2-1; D ambiguous. Sequencing input: peripheral blood. CDR3 in amino acids: CSARPPHEQFF. The CDR3 region has the DNA TGCAGTGCTAGACCCCCTCATGAGCAGTTCTTC.